This record looks at one T cell receptor beta chain sequence and its context. The antigen remains unidentified. This sample is drawn from a study of OX40 agonist ivuxolimab in advanced cancers. In the study overall: Ivuxolimab, which patients received intravenously every 2 weeks, was dosed at 0.01 to 10 mg/kg.

Assay: immunoSEQ multiplex PCR; the TCRdb copy retains only in-frame clones and omits some. The data hold more than 80,000 clones, with 85% to 95% observed a single time. Notes on the study in general: Certain nonresponding patients likewise had low normalized T-cell clonal expansion. Averaged across samples, CD8+ T cells carried more expanded clones than CD4+ did. Partial responders at 0.1-3.0 mg/kg showed near-lowest clonal expansion.

Germline V CDR1 and CDR2: MDHEN, SYDVKM. CDR3 length equals 15 residues. Trimming removed 4 bases from V and 6 bases from J, with 16 bases in between. The sequence was obtained from an adult with an advanced solid tumor such as melanoma, head and neck, liver or kidney cancer. This sequence joins TRBV28 and TRBJ1-5; D is possibly TRBD1 (6 bases). This material consisted of CD4+ or CD8+ T cells sorted from blood, taken in a trial of the OX40 agonist ivuxolimab. CDR3 sequence reads: CASSYPGGLIQPQHF. CDR3 in DNA: TGTGCCAGCAGTTATCCCGGGGGGCTTATTCAGCCCCAGCATTTT.